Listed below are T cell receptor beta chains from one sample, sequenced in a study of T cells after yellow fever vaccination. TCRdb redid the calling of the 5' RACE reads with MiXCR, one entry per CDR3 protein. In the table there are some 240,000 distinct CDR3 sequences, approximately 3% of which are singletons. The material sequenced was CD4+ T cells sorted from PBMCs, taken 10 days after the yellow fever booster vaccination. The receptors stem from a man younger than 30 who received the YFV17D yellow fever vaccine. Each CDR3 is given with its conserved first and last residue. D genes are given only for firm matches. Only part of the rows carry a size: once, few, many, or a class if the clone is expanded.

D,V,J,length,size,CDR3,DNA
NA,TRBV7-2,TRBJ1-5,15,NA,CASSWTGPSHQPQHF,TGTGCCAGCAGCTGGACCGGACCGAGTCATCAGCCCCAGCATTTT
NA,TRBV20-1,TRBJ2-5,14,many,CSARDGAAQETQYF,TGCAGTGCTAGAGATGGAGCGGCTCAAGAGACCCAGTACTTC
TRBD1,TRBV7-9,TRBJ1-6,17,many,CASSLTSGTAYNSPLHF,TGTGCCAGCAGCTTAACATCCGGGACAGCCTATAATTCACCCCTCCACTTT
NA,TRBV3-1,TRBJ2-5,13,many,CASSQTDQGTQYF,TGTGCCAGCAGCCAAACGGACCAGGGGACCCAGTACTTC
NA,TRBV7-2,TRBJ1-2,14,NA,CASSPRISVDGYTF,TGTGCCAGCAGCCCTAGGATATCTGTCGATGGCTACACCTTC
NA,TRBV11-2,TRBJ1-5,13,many,CASSLTYAQPQHF,TGTGCCAGCAGCTTAACGTACGCTCAGCCCCAGCATTTT
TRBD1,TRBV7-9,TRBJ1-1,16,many,CASSPLRGRRNTEAFF,TGTGCCAGCAGCCCCCTCAGGGGGCGGAGGAACACTGAAGCTTTCTTT
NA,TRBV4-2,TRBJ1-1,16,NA,CASSQDQRQGPPEAFF,TGTGCCAGCAGCCAAGATCAGCGGCAGGGTCCGCCTGAAGCTTTCTTT
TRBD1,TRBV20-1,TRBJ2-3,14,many,CSAPTGGNTDTQYF,TGCAGTGCTCCGACAGGGGGTAACACAGATACGCAGTATTTT
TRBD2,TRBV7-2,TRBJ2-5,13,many,CASGLAGQETQYF,TGTGCCAGCGGTCTAGCGGGCCAAGAGACCCAGTACTTC
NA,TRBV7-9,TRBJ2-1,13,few,CASSLGSAAEQFF,TGTGCCAGCAGCTTAGGGTCCGCCGCCGAGCAGTTCTTC
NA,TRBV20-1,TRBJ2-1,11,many,CSARRGHEQFF,TGCAGTGCTAGAAGAGGCCATGAGCAGTTCTTC
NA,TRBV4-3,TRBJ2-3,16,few,CASSQEARPATDTQYF,TGCGCCAGCAGCCAAGAGGCCAGACCCGCTACAGATACGCAGTATTTT
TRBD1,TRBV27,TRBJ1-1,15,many,CASSRNTGGNTEAFF,TGTGCCAGCAGTCGTAACACAGGGGGGAACACTGAAGCTTTCTTT
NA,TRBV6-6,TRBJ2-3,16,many,CASSSPGTSGTDTQYF,TGTGCCAGCAGTTCCCCCGGGACATCGGGCACAGATACGCAGTATTTT
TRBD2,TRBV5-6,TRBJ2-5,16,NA,CASSPQLTSGGRTQYF,TGTGCCAGCAGCCCCCAACTGACTAGCGGGGGTAGGACCCAGTACTTC
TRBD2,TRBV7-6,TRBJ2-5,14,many,CASSPLSGVKTQYF,TGTGCCAGCAGCCCCCTTAGCGGGGTTAAGACCCAGTACTTC
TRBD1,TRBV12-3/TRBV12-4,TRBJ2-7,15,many,CASSFLQGKSYEQYF,TGTGCCAGCAGTTTCTTACAGGGGAAATCATACGAGCAGTACTTC
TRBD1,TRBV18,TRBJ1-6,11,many,CASSTGGELHF,TGTGCCAGCTCCACAGGGGGAGAACTCCACTTT
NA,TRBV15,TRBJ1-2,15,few,CATSRDLEGNYGYTF,TGTGCCACCAGCAGAGATCTGGAGGGGAACTATGGCTACACCTTC
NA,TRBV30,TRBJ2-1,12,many,CAWSGLPSKQFF,TGTGCCTGGAGTGGACTTCCCTCCAAGCAGTTCTTC
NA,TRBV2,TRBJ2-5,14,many,CAVRGEGGIKTQYF,TGTGCCGTTCGCGGAGAGGGGGGGATCAAGACCCAGTACTTC
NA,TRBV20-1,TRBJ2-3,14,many,CSVPVRSRGDTQYF,TGCAGTGTCCCCGTCAGGTCCCGGGGGGATACGCAGTATTTT
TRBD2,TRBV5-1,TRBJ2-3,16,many,CASSLEPTSATDTQYF,TGCGCCAGCAGCTTGGAGCCGACTAGCGCCACAGATACGCAGTATTTT
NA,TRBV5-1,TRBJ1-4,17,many,CASSSLPRGGTNEKLFF,TGCGCCAGCAGCAGCCTACCAAGGGGAGGCACTAATGAAAAACTGTTTTTT
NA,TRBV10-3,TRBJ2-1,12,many,CAITDSYNEQFF,TGTGCCATCACCGACAGCTACAATGAGCAGTTCTTC
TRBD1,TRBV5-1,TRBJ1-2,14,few,CASSLGTGSDGYTF,TGCGCCAGCAGCTTGGGGACAGGGTCGGATGGCTACACCTTC
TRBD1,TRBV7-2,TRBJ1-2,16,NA,CASSSVRQGANYGYTF,TGTGCCAGCAGCTCCGTACGACAGGGGGCCAACTATGGCTACACCTTC
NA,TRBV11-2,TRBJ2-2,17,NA,CASSLRPRGKRTGELFF,TGTGCCAGCAGCTTAAGGCCCCGCGGGAAAAGGACCGGGGAGCTGTTTTTT
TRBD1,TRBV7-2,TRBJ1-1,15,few,CASSVQGAQGTEAFF,TGTGCCAGCAGCGTACAGGGGGCGCAGGGCACTGAAGCTTTCTTT
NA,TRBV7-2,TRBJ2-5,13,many,CASSSSFGETQYF,TGTGCCAGCAGCTCCTCATTTGGGGAGACCCAGTACTTC
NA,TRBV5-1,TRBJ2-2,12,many,CASRGGAGELFF,TGCGCCAGCAGAGGTGGGGCCGGGGAGCTGTTTTTT
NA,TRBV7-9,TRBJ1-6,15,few,CASSRDPKGNSPLHF,TGTGCCAGCAGCCGGGACCCAAAGGGTAATTCACCCCTCCACTTT
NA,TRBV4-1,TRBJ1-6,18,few,CASSHIQGRGGENSPLHF,TGCGCCAGCAGCCATATCCAAGGGAGGGGCGGGGAAAATTCACCCCTCCACTTT
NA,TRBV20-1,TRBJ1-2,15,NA,CSASPDSLTNYGYTF,TGCAGTGCCTCCCCGGACTCTTTGACCAACTATGGCTACACCTTC
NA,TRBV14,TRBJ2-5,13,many,CASSMRTGETQYF,TGTGCCAGCAGCATGAGAACGGGAGAGACCCAGTACTTC
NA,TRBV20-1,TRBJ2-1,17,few,CSARDFRYSGRVNEQFF,TGCAGTGCTAGAGATTTTAGGTACTCGGGCAGGGTCAATGAGCAGTTCTTC
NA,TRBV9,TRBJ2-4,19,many,CASSKPLPGPEIAKNIQYF,TGTGCCAGCAGCAAACCACTACCGGGACCAGAAATAGCCAAAAACATTCAGTACTTC
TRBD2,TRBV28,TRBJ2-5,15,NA,CASSKISGGAETQYF,TGTGCCAGCAGTAAAATTAGCGGGGGGGCAGAGACCCAGTACTTC
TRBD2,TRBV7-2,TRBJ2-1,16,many,CASSPPLAGIGNEQFF,TGTGCCAGCAGCCCCCCACTAGCGGGGATAGGAAATGAGCAGTTCTTC
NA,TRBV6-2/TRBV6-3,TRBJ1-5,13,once,CASTRQGFQPQHF,TGTGCCAGCACCCGACAAGGGTTTCAGCCCCAGCATTTT
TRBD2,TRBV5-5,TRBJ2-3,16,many,CASSPLGGFSADTQYF,TGTGCCAGCAGCCCCCTGGGGGGGTTTTCTGCAGATACGCAGTATTTT
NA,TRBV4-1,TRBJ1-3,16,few,CASSQVTPTGAGTIYF,TGCGCCAGCAGCCAAGTCACCCCGACAGGAGCAGGCACCATATATTTT
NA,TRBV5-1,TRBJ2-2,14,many,CASSNQVNTGELFF,TGCGCCAGCAGCAACCAGGTGAACACCGGGGAGCTGTTTTTT
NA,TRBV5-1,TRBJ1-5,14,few,CASSEGYSNQPQHF,TGCGCCAGCAGCGAGGGCTATAGCAATCAGCCCCAGCATTTT
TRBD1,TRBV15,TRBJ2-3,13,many,CATSVDRADTQYF,TGTGCCACCAGCGTCGACAGGGCAGATACGCAGTATTTT